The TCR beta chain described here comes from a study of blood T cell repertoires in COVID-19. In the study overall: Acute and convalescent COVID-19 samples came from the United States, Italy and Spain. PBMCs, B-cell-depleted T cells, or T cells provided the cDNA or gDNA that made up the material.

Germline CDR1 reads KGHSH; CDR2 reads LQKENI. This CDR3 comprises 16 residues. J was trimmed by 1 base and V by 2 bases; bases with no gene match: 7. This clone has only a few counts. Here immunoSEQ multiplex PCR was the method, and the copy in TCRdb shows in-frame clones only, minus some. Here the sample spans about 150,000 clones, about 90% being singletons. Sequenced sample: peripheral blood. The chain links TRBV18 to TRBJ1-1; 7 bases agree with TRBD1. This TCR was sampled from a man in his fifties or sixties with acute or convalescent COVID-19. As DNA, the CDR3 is TGTGCCAGCTCACCAGACGCGCAGGGGGGGAACACTGAAGCTTTCTTT. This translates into CASSPDAQGGNTEAFF.